The 29 T cell receptor beta chains below were found in one sample sequenced in a study of blood T cells in healthy people across ages (dated by TCRdb to between 2014 and 2016). The library was generated by 5' RACE. Instrument used: Illumina HiSeq 2500. The second PCR ran for roughly 7 to 11 cycles and used a J-beta primer mix along with a sample-barcoded 5' primer. Using fastp trimming at Q25 and MiXCR clonotype assembly, TCRdb reanalyzed the public sequencing data and kept in-frame beta chains. CDR3 protein duplicates are merged, each entry listing the most common genes and DNA. Recorded for this sample are roughly 830,000 distinct CDR3 sequences; about 59% of them occurred a single time. The top ten clonotypes cover about 30% of the sample. Specimen: blood. Receptors were obtained from a man aged 30-40 years in good health.

CDR3 sequence (DNA): TGTGCCACCAGCAGGGGGGAACCGGCGGAGAACACTGAAGCTTTCTTT. It encodes CATSRGEPAENTEAFF. The chain combines TRBV15 with TRBJ1-1, with D maybe TRBD1 (5 bases). The CDR3 consists of 16 residues. CDR1 is LNHNV and CDR2 is YYDKDF in the germline V gene (reference sequence). V was cut by 3 bases and J by 1 base, with 15 bases left in between.

The CDR3 reads CASSVRMEDTEAFF. DNA of the CDR3: TGTGCCAGCAGCGTTCGGATGGAGGACACTGAAGCTTTCTTT. The chain joins TRBV3-1 to TRBJ1-1; D is undetermined. This CDR3 contains 14 residues. V shed 5 bases and J shed 3 bases, with 13 bases lying between them. Per the germline V gene, CDR1 is LGHDT and CDR2 is YNNKEL (reference sequence).

The rearrangement uses TRBV29-1 and TRBJ2-1; 7 nucleotides agree with TRBD1. Germline loops: CDR1 SQVTM, CDR2 ANQGSEA. CDR3 length equals 12 residues. V lost 7 bases, J lost 6 bases, and 6 bases stayed unmatched. CDR3 loop: CSDRTGGNEQFF. The CDR3 nucleotides are TGCAGCGATCGGACAGGCGGCAATGAGCAGTTCTTC.

V usage is TRBV29-1 and J usage is TRBJ1-2; the match to TRBD1 covers 9 bases. This CDR3 has 14 residues. Per the germline V gene, CDR1 is SQVTM and CDR2 is ANQGSEA. Trimming took 6 bases from V and 7 from J; bases not matched to a gene: 12. The DNA for the CDR3 is TGCAGCGTGGGGGGACAGGGAGGCATCGGTGGCTACACCTTC. Protein product: CSVGGQGGIGGYTF.

This clonotype showed up just a few times. The rearrangement links TRBV6-5 to TRBJ2-7; 11 nucleotides match TRBD1. This CDR3 comprises 15 residues. Germline CDR1 is MNHEY and CDR2 is SVGAGI. Trimming took 2 bases from V and 2 from J; bases not matched to a gene: 2. The CDR3 reads CASSYRDRGAYEQYF. The DNA for the CDR3 is TGTGCCAGCAGTTACCGGGACAGGGGGGCCTACGAGCAGTACTTC.

This sequence joins TRBV6-2 or TRBV6-3 and TRBJ2-5; no reliable D call. The CDR3 sequence is 13 residues long. CDR1 is MNHEY, CDR2 SVGEGT, per germline. With 2 bases removed from V and 4 bases from J, the gap between germline ends came to 8 bases. CDR3 region: CASSYVPPETQYF. In DNA, the CDR3 is TGTGCCAGCAGTTACGTTCCCCCAGAGACCCAGTACTTC.

In this sample, this clonotype turned up once. The chain employs TRBV6-2 or TRBV6-3 and TRBJ1-6, with D maybe TRBD1 (6 bases). The germline CDR1 and CDR2 sequences are MNHEY and SVGEGT. This CDR3 has 15 amino acids. The V end was cut by 5 bases, the J end by 14 bases, with 22 bases between. CDR3 DNA: TGTGCCAGCAGTCCCTCCGGAAGGACAGTACCGTCCCTCCACTTT. It encodes CASSPSGRTVPSLHF.

In its sample, this clonotype was seen once. The chain recombines TRBV29-1 with TRBJ2-1; the D gene is possibly TRBD2 (5 bases). The tail of the sequence fits TRBJ2-7 better, so the J call may be wrong. The CDR3 consists of 11 residues. Germline loops: CDR1 SQVTM, CDR2 ANQGSEA. The CDR3 protein is CSVVHEGEQYF. CDR3 DNA sequence: TGCAGCGTTGTTCATGAGGGCGAGCAGTACTTC.

V is TRBV4-2 and J is TRBJ1-2; weak D call: TRBD1 (6 bases). The CDR3 runs 15 residues. Trimming removed 1 base at V and 6 bases at J, with 15 bases between. The germline gives CDR1 LGHNA, CDR2 YNFKEQ. CDR3 region: CASSQVVQGIDGYTF. CDR3 DNA: TGTGCCAGCAGCCAAGTGGTCCAGGGGATAGATGGCTACACCTTC.

This clonotype has only a few counts. The V and J genes are TRBV10-3 and TRBJ2-3, with a weak D call TRBD1 (6 bases). V was pared by 6 bases and J by 2 bases, with 12 bases between. The V gene's germline CDR1 is ENHRY and CDR2 SYGVKD. The CDR3 length is 14 residues. The CDR3 DNA is TGTGCCATCAGGAAGACAGGTTCCACAGATACGCAGTATTTT. Encoded protein: CAIRKTGSTDTQYF.

This chain uses TRBV25-1 with TRBJ2-7; D unclear. CDR3 size: 13 residues. Germline V gives CDR1 MGHDK, CDR2 SYGVNS. Deletions cut 3 bases from V and 2 bases from J, with 8 bases between. The CDR3 bases are TGTGCCAGCAGTGAGCCAGGAACCTACGAGCAGTACTTC. Amino acids: CASSEPGTYEQYF.

The chain employs TRBV6-5 and TRBJ1-2, with 10 bases matching TRBD1. Germline-derived CDR1 and CDR2 are MNHEY and SVGAGI. The CDR3 loop spans 15 amino acids. The V gene end was trimmed by 2 bases and the J gene end by 7 bases; junction bases not matched to a gene: 7. The CDR3: CASSYLVTGGFGYTF. The CDR3 DNA follows: TGTGCCAGCAGTTACCTCGTGACAGGGGGCTTTGGCTACACCTTC.

This clonotype was counted a few times. The chain has TRBV29-1 and TRBJ1-2, with D possibly being TRBD1 (6 bases). The CDR3 has 12 amino acids. V shed 7 bases and J shed 6 bases, with 15 bases lying between them. In germline, CDR1 is SQVTM, CDR2 ANQGSEA. This CDR3 reads CSEYREGNGYTF. CDR3 bases: TGCAGCGAATACAGGGAAGGGAATGGCTACACCTTC.

The chain employs TRBV4-2 and TRBJ2-1, with TRBD2 matching 7 bases. The germline V gene has CDR1 LGHNA and CDR2 YNFKEQ. This CDR3 is built from 16 residues. J gave up 4 bases and V 5 bases, and 11 bases lay outside the gene matches. CDR3 in DNA: TGTGCCAGCAGCGAATCGCGGCTAGCGGCATACAATGAGCAGTTCTTC. This translates into CASSESRLAAYNEQFF.

V usage is TRBV12-3 or TRBV12-4 and J usage is TRBJ2-3, with D possibly matching TRBD2 (5 bases). V was pared by 2 bases and J by 1 base, with 22 bases between. CDR3 size: 19 residues. The chain's CDR3 is CASSLNESGLTRGTDTQYF. The CDR3 DNA reads TGTGCCAGCAGTTTAAACGAATCAGGATTAACGAGGGGCACAGATACGCAGTATTTT.

This sequence joins TRBV30 and TRBJ2-5, with unresolved D. The CDR3 length is 14 residues. Germline loops: CDR1 GTSNPN, CDR2 SVGIG (reference sequence). Trimming cost V 3 bases and J 2 bases, with 13 bases left between them. The DNA of the CDR3 is TGTGCCTGGAGCCCGACCCCCTCTCAAGAGACCCAGTACTTC. Its protein product is CAWSPTPSQETQYF.

This clonotype came up many times. V is TRBV2 and J is TRBJ1-2; 7 positions agree with TRBD1. CDR1 SNHLY and CDR2 FYNNEI come from the germline V gene. With 6 bases clipped from V and 2 bases from J, the junction kept 3 bases outside the gene matches. The CDR3 spans 13 residues. This CDR3 is CASSEQGNYGYTF. The CDR3 nucleotides read TGTGCCAGCAGCGAACAGGGGAACTATGGCTACACCTTC.

This clonotype has more than one count but fewer than ten. The chain recombines TRBV29-1 with TRBJ2-5, with D perhaps TRBD2 (6 bases). Germline V gene sequence: CDR1 SQVTM, CDR2 ANQGSEA. Trimming took off 0 bases at V and 0 bases at J, with 14 bases between the two ends. CDR3 length equals 16 residues. The CDR3 loop is CSVEDRDGGYQETQYF. For the CDR3, the DNA is TGCAGCGTTGAAGATAGGGACGGGGGATACCAAGAGACCCAGTACTTC.

This chain's CDR3 is CASSRGQFNEKLFF. The CDR3 DNA sequence: TGTGCCAGCAGCCGTGGACAGTTTAATGAAAAACTGTTTTTT. The chain carries TRBV7-2 and TRBJ1-4; D might be TRBD1 (6 bases). Germline V gives CDR1 SGHTA, CDR2 FQGNSA. The CDR3 loop spans 14 amino acids. Trimming stripped 5 bases from V and 4 bases from J, with 11 bases between.

V is TRBV29-1 and J is TRBJ2-7; D tentatively fits TRBD1 or TRBD2 (5 bases each). CDR3 length equals 14 residues. The germline V gene encodes CDR1 SQVTM and CDR2 ANQGSEA. The V end lost 1 base, the J end lost 1 base, and 11 bases lay between the germline ends. This chain's CDR3 is CSVEVRGLSYEQYF. The CDR3 DNA follows: TGCAGCGTTGAAGTTCGGGGCCTATCCTACGAGCAGTACTTC.

The V and J genes are TRBV28 and TRBJ1-6; D ambiguous. V lost 1 base and J lost 7, with 14 bases in between. Germline V lookup: CDR1 MDHEN, CDR2 SYDVKM. The CDR3 has 16 residues. This CDR3 reads CASSLFPGLGNSPLHF. The CDR3 bases are TGTGCCAGCAGTTTATTCCCAGGTTTGGGGAATTCACCCCTCCACTTT.

This chain connects TRBV20-1 to TRBJ2-7; no definite D call. Germline assignment: CDR1 DFQATT and CDR2 SNEGSKA (reference sequence). CDR3 length: 14 residues. The ends were cut back, 1 base at V and 5 bases at J, with 15 bases in the middle. In nucleotides, the CDR3 is TGCAGTGCTAGAGTATTTGCATTTTTGAACGAGCAGTACTTC. Its protein is CSARVFAFLNEQYF.

This clonotype has more than one count but fewer than ten. This rearrangement joins TRBV29-1 to TRBJ2-4, with 12 bases that match TRBD1. The DNA end favors TRBJ2-7, so the J call may be wrong. CDR3 length: 16 residues. Germline V CDR1 and CDR2: SQVTM, ANQGSEA. The CDR3 spells CSVEAGQGAASYEQYF. CDR3 nucleotide sequence: TGCAGCGTTGAAGCGGGACAGGGGGCGGCATCCTACGAGCAGTACTTC.

V and J are TRBV6-6 and TRBJ2-1; TRBD1 matches 9 bases. The CDR3 runs 17 residues. V gave up 0 bases and J gave up 7 bases; unmatched junction bases: 10. Germline V lookup: CDR1 MNHNY, CDR2 SVGAGI (reference sequence). The CDR3 DNA sequence: TGTGCCAGCAGTTACTCGAGTAGCGGACAGGGGCAAAATGAGCAGTTCTTC. Protein sequence: CASSYSSSGQGQNEQFF.

This clonotype was seen only a few times. The rearrangement links TRBV7-2 to TRBJ2-1; D tentatively fits TRBD1 or TRBD2 (5 bases each). The CDR3 runs to 13 residues. V lost 3 bases and J lost 7, with 10 bases in between. The germline V gene encodes CDR1 SGHTA and CDR2 FQGNSA. The CDR3 loop reads CASSFGAGNEQFF. The CDR3 bases are TGTGCCAGCAGCTTCGGGGCCGGGAATGAGCAGTTCTTC.

This sequence joins TRBV5-1 and TRBJ1-2; tentatively, D is TRBD1 (6 bases). V lost 2 bases and J lost 4, with 15 bases in between. Germline V gene data show CDR1 as SGHRS and CDR2 as YFSETQ. The CDR3 spans 15 residues. The CDR3 protein is CASSLEQGSFYGYTF. The CDR3 DNA reads TGCGCCAGCAGCTTAGAGCAGGGGAGTTTCTATGGCTACACCTTC.

The chain carries TRBV18 and TRBJ1-5; D ambiguous. The CDR3 covers 14 residues. The germline V gene encodes CDR1 KGHSH and CDR2 LQKENI. The ends were cut back, 6 bases at V and 6 bases at J, with 15 bases in the middle. This CDR3 reads CASSRGLDGQPQHF. The CDR3 DNA reads TGTGCCAGCTCCCGAGGACTGGATGGTCAGCCCCAGCATTTT.

The chain couples TRBV24-1 to TRBJ1-2; 8 nucleotides line up with TRBD1. CDR1 KGHDR and CDR2 SFDVKD come from the germline V gene. This CDR3 region has 15 residues. Trimming cost V 3 bases and J 9 bases; bases outside gene matches: 11. The CDR3 DNA follows: TGTGCCACCAGTGATCAAAGGACAGGGTGGCGGCGCTACACCTTC. Its protein product is CATSDQRTGWRRYTF.

The rearrangement uses TRBV7-9 and TRBJ2-4; 7 bases agree with TRBD1. The J call may be faulty, since TRBJ2-7 better matches the DNA end. Germline values: CDR1 SEHNR, CDR2 FQNEAQ (reference sequence). The CDR3 spans 15 residues. The CDR3 sequence: CASSFARDRGYEQYF. DNA for the CDR3: TGTGCCAGCAGCTTCGCCCGGGACAGAGGCTACGAGCAGTACTTC.